At least ten counts were recorded for the clone carrying this T cell receptor beta chain. Its specificity is not known. This may arise from a read error, as a much more abundant clone is one base away. The source of the sample is a study of blood T cells in healthy people across ages. The study's findings and limits: TCR beta diversity per million T cells fell roughly linearly with age.

A sample-barcoded 5' primer and a J-beta primer mix were used in a second PCR of about 6 to 12 cycles. Per sample, CDR3-containing paired-end reads numbered at least 3 million. TCRdb passed the 5' RACE reads through MiXCR, listing each CDR3 protein once. The sample lists some 900,000 distinct CDR3 sequences, about 28% occurring once. This CDR3 is 13 amino acids long. Germline values: CDR1 DFQATT, CDR2 SNEGSKA (reference sequence). Unmatched junction bases numbered 4, after V lost 8 bases and J lost 0 bases. The chain couples TRBV20-1 to TRBJ2-4; TRBD2 matches at 7 bases. The clonotype was recovered from an elderly woman in good health. The sequenced material came from blood. The CDR3 nucleotides are TGCAGTTGGGGGGGGGAAGCCAAAAACATTCAGTACTTC. Amino acid sequence: CSWGGEAKNIQYF.